This T cell receptor (beta chain) was documented in a study of T-cell reconstitution after alpha-beta-depleted transplantation in children. This clonotype was seen many times. This CDR3 has 15 residues. Trimming left V 6 bases short and J 4 bases short, with 15 bases between. Molecular barcoding with unique molecular identifiers was used for the TCRbeta library. TCRdb used MiXCR to reprocess the PCR reads, holding one entry per CDR3 protein. The sample lists around 240,000 distinct CDR3 sequences, 9.7% occurring once. J is TRBJ2-2 and V is TRBV12-3 or TRBV12-4, with D maybe TRBD1 (6 bases). The sequencing used PBMCs from the stem cell graft donor, collected from the stem cell graft. This clonotype was sampled from a human donor who donated a stem cell graft to a child with SCID. In DNA form, the CDR3 reads TGTGCCAGCAGCATCAGGGGTTCCGGCACCGGGGAGCTGTTTTTT. Translated: CASSIRGSGTGELFF.